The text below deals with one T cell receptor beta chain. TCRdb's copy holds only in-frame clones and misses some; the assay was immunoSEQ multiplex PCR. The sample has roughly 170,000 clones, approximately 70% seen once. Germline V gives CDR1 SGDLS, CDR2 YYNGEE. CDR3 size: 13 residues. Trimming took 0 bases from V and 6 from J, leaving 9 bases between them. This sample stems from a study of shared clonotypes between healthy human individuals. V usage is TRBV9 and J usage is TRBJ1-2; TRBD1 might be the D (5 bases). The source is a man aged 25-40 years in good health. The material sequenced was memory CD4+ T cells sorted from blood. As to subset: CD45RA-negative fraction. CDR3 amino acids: CASSVVPGNGYTF. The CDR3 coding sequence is TGTGCCAGCAGCGTAGTCCCAGGGAATGGCTACACCTTC.